This entry is about one TCR beta chain. In the original analysis: How many nucleated cells were present was estimated from reference gene primer amplification. Here immunoSEQ multiplex PCR was the method, and the copy in TCRdb shows in-frame clones only, minus some. The DNA was the basis for D and trimming; V, J and clone size are from that table. The sample lists hundreds of thousands of clones, roughly 80% occurring once. These data belong to a study of blood T cell repertoires in COVID-19. Study at large: Acute and convalescent COVID-19 specimens originated in the United States, Italy and Spain.

CDR1 and CDR2 (germline): SGHDT, YYEEEE. J was trimmed by 9 bases and V by 0 bases; bases with no gene match: 10. The CDR3 is made up of 16 amino acids. The clonotype comes from a woman aged 40 to 50 with active or convalescent COVID-19. Sample: peripheral blood. The V and J genes are TRBV5-6 and TRBJ2-1; TRBD2 matches at 9 bases. The CDR3 DNA sequence: TGTGCCAGCAGCTTGGTAGGGTCTAGCGGGATTAGTGAGCAGTTCTTC. Amino acids: CASSLVGSSGISEQFF.